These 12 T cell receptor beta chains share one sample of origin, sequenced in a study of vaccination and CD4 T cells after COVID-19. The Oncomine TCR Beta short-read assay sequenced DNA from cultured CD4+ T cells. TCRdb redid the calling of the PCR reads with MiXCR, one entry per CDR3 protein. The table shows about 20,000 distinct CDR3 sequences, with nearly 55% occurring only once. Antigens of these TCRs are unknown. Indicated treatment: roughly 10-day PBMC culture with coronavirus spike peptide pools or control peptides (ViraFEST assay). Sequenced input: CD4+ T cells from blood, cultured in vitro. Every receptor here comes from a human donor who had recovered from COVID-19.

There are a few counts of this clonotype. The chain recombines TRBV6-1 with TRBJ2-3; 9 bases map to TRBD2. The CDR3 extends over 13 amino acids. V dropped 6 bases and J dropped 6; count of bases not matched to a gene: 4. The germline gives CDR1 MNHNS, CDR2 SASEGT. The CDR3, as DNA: TGTGCCAGCAGAGTTAGCGGGAGCGATACGCAGTATTTT. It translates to CASRVSGSDTQYF.

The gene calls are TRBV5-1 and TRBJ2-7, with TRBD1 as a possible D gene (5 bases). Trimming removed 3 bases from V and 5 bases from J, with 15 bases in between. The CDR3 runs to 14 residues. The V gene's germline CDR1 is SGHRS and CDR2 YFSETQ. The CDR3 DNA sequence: TGCGCCAGCAGCTATGACACCCCCAGGGACGAGCAGTACTTC. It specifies CASSYDTPRDEQYF.

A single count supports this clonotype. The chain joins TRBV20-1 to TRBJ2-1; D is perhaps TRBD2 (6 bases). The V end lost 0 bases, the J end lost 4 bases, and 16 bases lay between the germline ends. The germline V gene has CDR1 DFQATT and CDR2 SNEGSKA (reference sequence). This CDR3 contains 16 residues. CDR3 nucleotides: TGCAGTGCTAGAGATCTCGGATATCTAGCGTACAATGAGCAGTTCTTC. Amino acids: CSARDLGYLAYNEQFF.

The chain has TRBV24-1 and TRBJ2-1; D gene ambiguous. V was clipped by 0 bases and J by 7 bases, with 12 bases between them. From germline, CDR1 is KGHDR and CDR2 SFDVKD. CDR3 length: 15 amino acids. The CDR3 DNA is TGTGCCACCAGTGATTTGGACCAAAAGAGGAATGAGCAGTTCTTC. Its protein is CATSDLDQKRNEQFF.

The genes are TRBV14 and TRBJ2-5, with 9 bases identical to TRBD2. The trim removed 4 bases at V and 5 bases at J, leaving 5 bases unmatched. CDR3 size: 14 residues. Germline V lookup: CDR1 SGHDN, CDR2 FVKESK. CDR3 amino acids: CASSLAGVTETQYF. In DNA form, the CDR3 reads TGTGCCAGCAGCCTAGCGGGAGTTACGGAGACCCAGTACTTC.

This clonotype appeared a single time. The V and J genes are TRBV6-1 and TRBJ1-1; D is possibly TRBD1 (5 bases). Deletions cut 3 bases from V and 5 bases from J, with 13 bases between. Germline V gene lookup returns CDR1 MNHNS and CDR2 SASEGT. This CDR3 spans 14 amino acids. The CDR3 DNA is TGTGCCAGCAGTGATATTGGGGGGGGAACTGAAGCTTTCTTT. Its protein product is CASSDIGGGTEAFF.

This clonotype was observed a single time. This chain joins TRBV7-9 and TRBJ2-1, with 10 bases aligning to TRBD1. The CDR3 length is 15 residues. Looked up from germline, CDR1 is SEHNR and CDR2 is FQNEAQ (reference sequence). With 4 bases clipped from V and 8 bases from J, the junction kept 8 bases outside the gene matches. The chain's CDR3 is CASSWTGGGFDEQFF. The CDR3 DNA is TGTGCCAGCAGCTGGACAGGGGGGGGATTTGATGAGCAGTTCTTC.

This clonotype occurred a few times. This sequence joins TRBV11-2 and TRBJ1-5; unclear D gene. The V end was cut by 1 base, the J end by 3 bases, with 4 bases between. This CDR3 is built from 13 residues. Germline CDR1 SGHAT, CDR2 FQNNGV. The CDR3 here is CASSLGDNQPQHF. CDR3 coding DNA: TGTGCCAGCAGCTTAGGTGACAATCAGCCCCAGCATTTT.

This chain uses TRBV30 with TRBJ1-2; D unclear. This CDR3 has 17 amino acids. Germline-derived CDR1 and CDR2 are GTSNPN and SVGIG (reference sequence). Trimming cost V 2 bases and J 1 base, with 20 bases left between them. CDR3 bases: TGTGCCTGGAGTCCAGCGGGATGGGAATCTAATAACTATGGCTACACCTTC. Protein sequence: CAWSPAGWESNNYGYTF.

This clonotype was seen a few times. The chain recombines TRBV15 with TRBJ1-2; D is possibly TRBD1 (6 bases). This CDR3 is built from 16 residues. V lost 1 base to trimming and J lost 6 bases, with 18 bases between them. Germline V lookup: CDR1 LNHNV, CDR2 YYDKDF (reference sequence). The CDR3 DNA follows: TGTGCCACCAGCAGAGGTCCGGGGGGCCCCCCCCATGGCTACACCTTC. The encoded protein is CATSRGPGGPPHGYTF.

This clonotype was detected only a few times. The CDR3 DNA follows: TGCAGTGCTAGACGGCTAGCTAATCAAGAGACCCAGTACTTC. The encoded protein is CSARRLANQETQYF. V gene TRBV20-1 combines with J gene TRBJ2-5; TRBD2 might be the D (5 bases). Germline assignment: CDR1 DFQATT and CDR2 SNEGSKA (reference sequence). V lost 2 bases and J lost 2, with 12 bases in between. CDR3 length: 14 residues.

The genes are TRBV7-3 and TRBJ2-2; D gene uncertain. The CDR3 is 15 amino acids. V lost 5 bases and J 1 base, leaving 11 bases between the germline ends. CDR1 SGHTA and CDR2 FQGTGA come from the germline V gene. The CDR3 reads CASSPMGMNTGELFF. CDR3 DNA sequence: TGTGCCAGCAGCCCCATGGGGATGAACACCGGGGAGCTGTTTTTT.